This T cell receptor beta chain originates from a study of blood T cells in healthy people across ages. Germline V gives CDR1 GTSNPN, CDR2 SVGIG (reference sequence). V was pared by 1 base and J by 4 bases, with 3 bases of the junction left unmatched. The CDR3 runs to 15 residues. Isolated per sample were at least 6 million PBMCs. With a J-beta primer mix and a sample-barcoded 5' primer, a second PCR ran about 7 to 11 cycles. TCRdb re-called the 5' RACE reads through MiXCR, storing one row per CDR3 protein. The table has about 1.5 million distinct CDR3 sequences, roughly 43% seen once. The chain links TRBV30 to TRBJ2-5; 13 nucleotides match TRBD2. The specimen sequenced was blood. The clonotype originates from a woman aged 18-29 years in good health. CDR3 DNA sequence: TGTGCCTGGAGTGGGACTAGCGGGAGAGGAGAGACCCAGTACTTC. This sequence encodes CAWSGTSGRGETQYF.